This T cell receptor beta chain was found in a study of identical twins listed by TCRdb under 2016. In the study overall: To test whether fetal clonotypes persist, this study deep-sequenced TCR alpha and beta repertoires from monozygotic twins, from unrelated adults of various ages, and from cord blood. To rule out contamination, the twin experiments were replicated at different times with different library preparation protocols.

Broad study findings and their caveats: Excess twin sharing in beta out-of-frame sequences was weaker because fewer shared sequences lowered the signal-to-noise ratio. Zero-insertion analyses could be partly confounded by invariant T cells such as MAIT and iNKT, though diverse VJ usage argued against such confounding for most clonotypes. Abundant cord blood beta clonotypes carried fewer insertions; young adult naive repertoires showed a weaker similar trend, while memory repertoires showed none. Because the same donors could not be followed over many years, the conclusions relied on cross-sectional statistical analysis. Recombination models systematically underestimated out-of-frame TCR alpha sharing in monozygotic twins but agreed with sharing between unrelated individuals. Compared with coincidental sharing between unrelated individuals, an excess of low generation-probability sequences was observed among out-of-frame TCR alpha sequences shared between twins.

This clonotype was recorded at least ten times. Its antigen is not yet known. Qualities for individual bases were not recorded, and no much larger clone is one base off. Between the V and J ends, shortened by 5 bases and 3 bases respectively, the junction contains 10 bases. From its cysteine to its phenylalanine, the CDR3 spans 14 amino acids. Only the CDR3 part of the read is kept: 42 bases, read in frame from the first base. The protocol used for the library was 5' RACE. The sequencer was an Illumina HiSeq 2000. Template switching introduced a universal primer binding site; the final cDNA contained a unique molecular identifier, enabling accurate counting of TCR cDNA molecules. Specific primers in the conserved constant-segment region were used to synthesize first-strand cDNA for TCR alpha and beta chains. To control for contamination, each cDNA library was double barcoded with a SMART-Mk sample barcode plus Illumina barcodes. TruSeq adapter sequences and Illumina sample barcodes were added in two successive PCR steps. The Illumina HiSeq platform was used with custom primers to sequence TCR alpha and beta cDNA libraries. In the original analysis: MiGEC processed the raw reads to extract unique molecular identifiers, while MiXCR was used to determine the CDR3 positions. Recombination models were inferred per individual with the repgenHMM and IGoR tools using an EM algorithm. Shared clonotypes were analyzed with the tcR package in R, and sharing was normalized by the product of cloneset sizes. To study raw recombination free of thymic and clonal selection effects, out-of-frame nonproductive sequences were analyzed. Using fastp at Q25 and MiXCR, TCRdb reprocessed the public reads and kept productive beta chains. Rows merge per CDR3 protein into single entries with the most common DNA and genes. TCRdb, not the authors, supplied the V and J calls. The sample contains about 490,000 distinct CDR3 sequences, nearly 15% of them found a single time. The ten most abundant clones make up roughly 0.43% of the sample.

All donors were healthy Caucasians. The twin cohort consisted of three pairs of female monozygotic twins, all aged 18 to 29 years. CD4+ and CD8+ T cell populations were isolated with positive isolation kits from Invitrogen. These data were also reused for a study on yellow fever vaccine responses in identical twins. From the second report: The T cell response to vaccination in identical twins was reported by the authors to appear partly convergent and partly personalized. In identical twins, the study followed T cell clones that responded to the vaccine with precision.

This TCR derives from a woman in her late teens or twenties in good health. This chain is built from TRBV12-3 or TRBV12-4 and TRBJ1-4; TRBD1 is perhaps the D gene, given 6 matching bases. The sample was CD4+ T cells sorted from blood. Read as DNA, the sequence is TGTGCCAGCAGTATACAGGGACCTAATGAAAAACTGTTTTTT. Translated, it gives CASSIQGPNEKLFF.